The source of this T cell receptor (beta chain) is a study of cytomegalovirus exposure and HLA in healthy donors. In the study overall: Out of about 170 million T cells, an earlier analysis found around 120 million unique TCR beta sequences in total. An early release of data contained approximately 85 million unique TCRs, which came from HLA-typed donors.

As regards this clone: Its antigen is not known.

Regarding the study as a whole: Versus the 666-donor mean, an Asian-associated ancestry cluster reportedly showed fewer N-insertions in a later analysis. A later analysis linked about 17,000 TCR beta sequences to HLA alleles at 0.05 false discovery rate.

Germline V gives CDR1 SNHLY, CDR2 FYNNEI. Trimming cost V 6 bases and J 9 bases, with 12 bases left between them. The CDR3 runs 12 residues. Amplification used 60 Vbeta primers and 13 Jbeta primers. Here immunoSEQ multiplex PCR was the method, and the copy in TCRdb shows in-frame clones only, minus some. This table holds about 88,000 clones. Sequencing was done on a sample of PBMCs. The sequence was obtained from a girl between 5 and 17 years old in good health and CMV-seropositive. The V gene is TRBV2, the J gene TRBJ2-1, with D perhaps matching TRBD2 (7 bases). CDR3 nucleotides: TGTGCCAGCAGCCTAAGGGGGGGTGAGCAGTTCTTC. This encodes CASSLRGGEQFF.